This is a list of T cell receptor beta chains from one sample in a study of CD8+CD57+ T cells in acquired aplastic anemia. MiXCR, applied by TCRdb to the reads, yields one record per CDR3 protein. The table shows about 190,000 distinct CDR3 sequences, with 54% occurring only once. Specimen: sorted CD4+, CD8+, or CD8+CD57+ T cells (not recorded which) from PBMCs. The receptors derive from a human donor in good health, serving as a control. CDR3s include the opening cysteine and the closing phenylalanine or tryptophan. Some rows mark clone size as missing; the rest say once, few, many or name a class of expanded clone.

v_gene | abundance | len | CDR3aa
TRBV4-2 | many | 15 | CASSQDPGGPEKLFF
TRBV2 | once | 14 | CASSADRGRHERYF
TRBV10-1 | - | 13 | CASSHGGRDEQYF
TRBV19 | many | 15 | CASSIGRVELETQYF
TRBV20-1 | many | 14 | CSSTPGQGTGELFF
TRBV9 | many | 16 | CASGVYPGQGNYGYTF
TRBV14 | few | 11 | CARVFDQPQHF
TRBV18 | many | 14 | CASSMGQANYEQYF
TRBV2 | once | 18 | CASRSRVQLQSSYNEQFF
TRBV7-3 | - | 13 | CASRGQLNQPQHF
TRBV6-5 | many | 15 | CASSYLPGTGNEQYF
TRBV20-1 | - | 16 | CSARGAFGQGYHEQYF
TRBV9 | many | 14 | CASSVTGPYNEQFF
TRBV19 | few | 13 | CASSIRGDSPLHF
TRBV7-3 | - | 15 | CASSLGQGNTGELVF
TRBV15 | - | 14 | CATSRGDTTGELFF
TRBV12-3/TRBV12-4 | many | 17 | CASSLNGLAGGIYEQYF
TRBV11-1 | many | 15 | CASSLGGGEYNEQFF
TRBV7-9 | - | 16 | CASSLFQGGPGNTIYF
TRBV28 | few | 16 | CASSGPGTAFNYGYTF
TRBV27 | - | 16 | CASANLAGPSYNEQFF
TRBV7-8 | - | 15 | CAGSLGVRQNTEAFF
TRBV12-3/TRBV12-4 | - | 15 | CASSMGARGANVLTF
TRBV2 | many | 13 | CASRGPNNSPLHF
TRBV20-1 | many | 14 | CSAISAMRNTEAFF
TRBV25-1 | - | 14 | CASSELDRDYEQYF
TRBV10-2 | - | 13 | CASSAAGGNEQFF
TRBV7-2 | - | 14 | CASSTRTSGGEQYF
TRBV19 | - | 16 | CASTLGRGALNYGYTF
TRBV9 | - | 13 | CASNRGEGQPQHF
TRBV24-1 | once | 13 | CATSERGNYGYTF
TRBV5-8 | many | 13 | CASSLTDWDTQYF
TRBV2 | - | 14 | CAGRVGSSYNEQFF
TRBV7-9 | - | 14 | CASSLRDREQPQHF
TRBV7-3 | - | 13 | CASSLTTSCEQYF
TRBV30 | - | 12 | CAWSLRNTEAFF
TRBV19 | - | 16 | CASSPRGGPANEKLFF
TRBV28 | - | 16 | CASSFTLRGADEKLFF
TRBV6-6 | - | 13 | CASGQGFLEPLHF
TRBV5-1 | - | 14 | CASSVQGKGYGYTF
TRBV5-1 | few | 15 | CASSLGLGEGREQYF
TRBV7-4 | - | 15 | CASSTRGESNQPQHF
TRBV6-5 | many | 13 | CASSYSTGYEQFF
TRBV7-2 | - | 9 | CGPADTQYF
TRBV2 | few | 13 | CASSAANTDTQYF
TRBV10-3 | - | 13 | CAISATGQEPQHF
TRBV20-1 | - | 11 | CSALAAHEQYF
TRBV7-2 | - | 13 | CASSLHRQVEALF
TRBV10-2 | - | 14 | CASAEDRGVVKLFF
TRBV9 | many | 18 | CASSVIDTIAPEIQPQHF
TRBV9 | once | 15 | CASSLSSAPANTQYF
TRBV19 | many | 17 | CASSIMGAGRDNQPQHF
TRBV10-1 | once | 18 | CASSDQGTGVGSNQPQHF
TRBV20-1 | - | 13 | CSARDRNTGELFF